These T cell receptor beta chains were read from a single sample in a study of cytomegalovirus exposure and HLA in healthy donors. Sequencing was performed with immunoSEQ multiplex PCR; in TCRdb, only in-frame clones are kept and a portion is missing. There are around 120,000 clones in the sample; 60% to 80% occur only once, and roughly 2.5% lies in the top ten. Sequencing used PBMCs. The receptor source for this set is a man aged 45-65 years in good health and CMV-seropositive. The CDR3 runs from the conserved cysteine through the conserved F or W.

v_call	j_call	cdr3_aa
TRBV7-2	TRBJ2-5	CASSFGGIGYF
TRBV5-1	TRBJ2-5	CASSPGLSAWETQYF
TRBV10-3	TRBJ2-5	CAISESNQLETQYF
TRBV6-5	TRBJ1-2	CASSRGHLGGYTF
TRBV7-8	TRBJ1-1	CASSYPGVEEAFF
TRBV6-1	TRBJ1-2	CASSPRGEIGYTF
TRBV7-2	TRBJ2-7	CASSGRGGTRSYEQYF
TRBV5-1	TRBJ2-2	CASSFGDTGELFF
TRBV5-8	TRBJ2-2	CASSSRTGTGELFF
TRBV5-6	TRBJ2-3	CASSLSGLVDTQYF
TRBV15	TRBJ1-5	CATSSGQSNQPQHF
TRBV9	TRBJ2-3	CASSVSGGSTDTQYF
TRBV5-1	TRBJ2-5	CASSLAMGQETQYF
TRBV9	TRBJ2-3	CASSAGLARTDTQYF
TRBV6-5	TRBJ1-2	CASSRTAYGYTF
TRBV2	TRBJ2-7	CASSERVTYEQYF
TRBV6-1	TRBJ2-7	CASSEALVRGLLYEQYF
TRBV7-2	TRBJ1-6	CASSLRGGGDSPLHF
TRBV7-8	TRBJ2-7	CASSLVGGAVEQYF
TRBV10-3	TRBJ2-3	CAISRTSGGAKTSTDTQYF
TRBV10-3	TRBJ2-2	CAISVRTGGGTGELFF
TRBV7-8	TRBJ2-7	CASSSREETSSYGYEQYF
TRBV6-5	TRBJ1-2	CASSSGPGQYYGYTF
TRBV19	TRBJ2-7	CASSVESGSLPYEQYF
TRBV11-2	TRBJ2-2	CASSYPVGQFANTGELFF
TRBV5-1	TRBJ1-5	CASSLGTGNSNQPQHF
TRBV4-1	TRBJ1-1	CASSRGGMNTEAFF
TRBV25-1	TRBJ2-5	CATEKGQVETQYF
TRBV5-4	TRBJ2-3	CASSQDTGTAHTDTQYF
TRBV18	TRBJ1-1	CASSPPSDNTEAFF
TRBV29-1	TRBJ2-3	CSVEPQEGDTQYF
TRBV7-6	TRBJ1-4	CASSLEGDRGKKLFF